In this sample, the clone carrying this TCR beta chain turned up a few times. V dropped 5 bases and J dropped 2 bases, with 12 bases sitting between them. CDR3 size: 14 residues. Germline CDR1 LNHDA, CDR2 SQIVND (reference sequence). This record comes from a study of blood T cell repertoires in COVID-19. TCRdb's table, derived via immunoSEQ multiplex PCR, lists solely in-frame clones and lacks some. This repertoire shows approximately 170,000 clones, about 87% found once; its top ten account for roughly 24%. The chain links TRBV19 to TRBJ1-2, with D possibly TRBD1 on 6 matching bases. The origin of this receptor is a man between 60 and 75 years old with acute or convalescent COVID-19. Material: peripheral blood. The CDR3 loop reads CASSDPGTNYGYTF. The CDR3 coding sequence is TGTGCCAGTAGTGACCCCGGGACAAACTATGGCTACACCTTC.